This T cell receptor (beta chain) derives from a study of T-cell reconstitution after alpha-beta-depleted transplantation in children (dated by TCRdb to about 2016). The study in broad terms: T-cell immune reconstitution after TCRalphabeta/CD19-depleted allogeneic hematopoietic cell transplantation in children was quantitatively tracked in the study by means of TCR repertoire profiling.

The junction shows trimming of 6 bases on V and 11 bases on J, plus 14 bases between the germline ends. In the germline V gene, CDR1 corresponds to MDHEN and CDR2 to SYDVKM. Including cysteine and phenylalanine, the CDR3 has 12 amino acids. Just the 36-base CDR3 DNA is kept, in frame starting at base 1. This clonotype was detected a few times. What antigen it recognizes has not been identified. Base qualities are not at hand, and no much larger clone is one base apart. To prepare the library, PCR was applied. Sequencing instrument: Illumina HiSeq 2500. TCR libraries were prepared with molecular barcoding, using unique molecular identifiers to normalize TCRbeta repertoire quantification. TCRdb cleaned the public reads at Q25 with fastp, built clones with MiXCR and kept in-frame beta chains. Entries are consolidated by CDR3 protein sequence, retaining the most common genes and DNA. The sample includes 350,000 to 450,000 distinct CDR3 sequences, with about 14% observed a single time. The ten largest clones add up to around 4.5% of the sample.

Material: PBMCs, obtained from the stem cell graft. The sequence came from a human donor who donated a stem cell graft to a child with Fanconi anemia. The rearrangement joined TRBV28 to TRBJ1-5, and perhaps TRBD1 as D gene, on 6 matching bases. The CDR3 region reads CASSSNRVAQHF. The DNA is TGTGCCAGCAGCTCTAACAGGGTAGCCCAGCATTTT.